The rows below give T cell receptor beta chains drawn from one sample of a study of beta chain features in type 1 diabetes. Clones were sequenced by immunoSEQ multiplex PCR, and TCRdb holds only the in-frame ones, with some missing. The sample contains 330,000 or so clones, about 20% of which appear only once. The material sequenced was naive CD4+ T cells from blood. These receptors were collected from a woman under 30 in good health. CDR3s include the opening cysteine and the closing phenylalanine or tryptophan. D genes are given only for firm matches. Only part of the rows carry a size: once, few, many, or a class if the clone is expanded.

CDR3aa	CDR3nt	v_gene	j_gene	abundance	d_gene
CAWNRRVNYGYTF	TGTGCCTGGAATCGAAGAGTCAACTATGGCTACACCTTC	TRBV30	TRBJ1-2	few	NA
CASSLNNRGLGYTF	TGTGCCAGCTCACTCAATAACAGGGGGCTCGGCTACACCTTC	TRBV18	TRBJ1-2	NA	TRBD1
CSVATGGNQPQHF	TGCAGCGTTGCGACAGGGGGCAATCAGCCCCAGCATTTT	TRBV29-1	TRBJ1-5	NA	TRBD1
CAISAKDKDTGELFF	TGTGCCATCAGTGCCAAGGACAAAGACACCGGGGAGCTGTTTTTT	TRBV10-3	TRBJ2-2	NA	NA
CATSRGGMRPQHF	TGTGCCACCAGCAGGGGGGGGATGAGGCCCCAGCATTTT	TRBV15	TRBJ1-5	few	NA
CASSITTDRVYGYTF	TGTGCCAGTAGTATAACTACAGACAGGGTCTATGGCTACACCTTC	TRBV19	TRBJ1-2	NA	TRBD1
CSVAEQEYYGYTF	TGCAGCGTTGCTGAACAAGAATACTATGGCTACACCTTC	TRBV29-1	TRBJ1-2	few	NA
CAWSTRISGELFF	TGTGCCTGGAGTACGCGGATTAGCGGGGAGCTGTTTTTT	TRBV30	TRBJ2-2	few	NA
CASSESPGLGSYEQYF	TGTGCCAGCAGTGAAAGCCCGGGACTAGGGTCCTACGAGCAGTACTTC	TRBV2	TRBJ2-7	NA	TRBD2
CAWSVQGPGQFF	TGTGCCTGGAGTGTACAGGGCCCTGGGCAGTTCTTC	TRBV30	TRBJ2-1	NA	NA
CASSFQTSGRTDTQYF	TGTGCCAGCAGCTTCCAGACTAGCGGGAGGACAGATACGCAGTATTTT	TRBV9	TRBJ2-3	NA	TRBD2
CASSPRGWAQANYGYTF	TGTGCCAGCTCACCAAGGGGGTGGGCTCAAGCTAACTATGGCTACACCTTC	TRBV18	TRBJ1-2	NA	NA
CASSLVAGEYGYTF	TGTGCCAGCAGCTTAGTGGCGGGGGAATATGGCTACACCTTC	TRBV7-2	TRBJ1-2	NA	NA
CASSPTSGRPQETQYF	TGTGCCAGCAGCCCCACAAGCGGGAGGCCCCAAGAGACCCAGTACTTC	TRBV5-4	TRBJ2-5	NA	TRBD2
CAWSKGGINSPLHF	TGTGCCTGGAGTAAGGGAGGGATCAATTCACCCCTCCACTTT	TRBV30	TRBJ1-6	NA	NA
CASSARTSGGTDTQYF	TGTGCCAGCAGCGCCCGGACTAGCGGGGGCACAGATACGCAGTATTTT	TRBV9	TRBJ2-3	few	TRBD2
CASSLRGGRGNQPQHF	TGTGCCAGCAGCTTGCGGGGGGGTCGGGGAAATCAGCCCCAGCATTTT	TRBV5-6	TRBJ1-5	few	NA
CASSYSGGGSNQPQHF	TGTGCCAGCAGTTACTCGGGGGGTGGGAGCAATCAGCCCCAGCATTTT	TRBV6-5	TRBJ1-5	NA	NA
CASSLGDRVTDTQYF	TGCGCCAGCAGCTTGGGGGACAGGGTTACAGATACGCAGTATTTT	TRBV5-1	TRBJ2-3	NA	TRBD1
CASSQAGGPVYEQYF	TGCGCCAGCAGCCAAGCCGGGGGGCCCGTCTACGAGCAGTACTTC	TRBV4-1	TRBJ2-7	NA	NA
CASSYSNGGGYNEQFF	TGTGCCAGCAGTTACTCGAACGGGGGGGGATACAATGAGCAGTTCTTC	TRBV6-5	TRBJ2-1	few	TRBD2
CASSQSSGSLVETQYF	TGTGCCAGCAGCCAAAGTAGCGGGAGTCTTGTGGAGACCCAGTACTTC	TRBV4-2	TRBJ2-5	few	TRBD2